This T cell receptor beta chain was captured in a study of beta chain features in type 1 diabetes. Expressed TCRB transcripts were sequenced after all isolated RNA was converted to cDNA. The table came from immunoSEQ multiplex PCR; TCRdb's copy has only in-frame clones and leaves some out. The table lists 150,000 to 200,000 clones, over 55% of them singletons, with about 0.091% in the top ten. General study findings and limits: Shorter TCRB CDR3s, moderately but significantly so, were found in Type 1 diabetes patients in all four CD4+ subsets. cDNA-based sequencing might over-represent cells highly expressing TCR.

The sample holds a few counts of this clone. Antigen unknown. Per donor, one heparinised blood draw averaged roughly 110 mL. This CDR3 region has 14 residues. Germline CDR1 SNHLY, CDR2 FYNNEI. V lost 0 bases and J lost 0, with 3 bases in between. This clonotype was sampled from a young man with type 1 diabetes. The V call is TRBV2, the J call TRBJ2-1; D is unresolved. Sequenced input: naive CD4+ T cells from blood. The DNA for the CDR3 is TGTGCCAGCAGTGAAGCGAGCTCCTACAATGAGCAGTTCTTC. Translating it yields CASSEASSYNEQFF. Full variable domain (missing parts from reference TRBV2 and TRBJ2-1): EPEVTQTPSHQVTQMGQEVILRCVPISNHLYFYWYRQILGQKVEFLVSFYNNEISEKSEIFDDQFSVERPDGSNFTLKIRSTKLEDSAMYFCASSEASSYNEQFFGPGTRLTVL.